A selection of T cell receptor beta chains follows, all from one sample in a study of cytomegalovirus exposure and HLA in healthy donors. This table comes from immunoSEQ multiplex PCR, and its TCRdb copy is limited to in-frame clones, with some not included. Seen here are more than 100,000 clones, approximately 66% observed once, and the top ten hold around 8.8%. The sample comprised PBMCs. The receptor set was obtained from a woman between 35 and 50 years old in good health and CMV-seropositive. CDR3s include the opening cysteine and the closing phenylalanine or tryptophan. Fields, in order: V gene, D gene, clone size, J gene, CDR3 DNA, CDR3 protein. D genes are given only for firm matches. Size is stated for part of the rows, as once, few or many counts, or as a class when the clone is expanded.

V gene: TRBV5-1; D gene: TRBD2; clone size: -; J gene: TRBJ2-3; CDR3 DNA: TGCGCCAGCAGCTTGGAGGGACTAGCGGGAGGGCCGGGAACAGATACGCAGTATTTT; CDR3 protein: CASSLEGLAGGPGTDTQYF
V gene: TRBV30; D gene: TRBD1; clone size: -; J gene: TRBJ1-3; CDR3 DNA: TGTGCCTGGAGTGTGGACAGGGGAAACACCATATATTTT; CDR3 protein: CAWSVDRGNTIYF
V gene: TRBV5-1; D gene: TRBD2; clone size: -; J gene: TRBJ2-1; CDR3 DNA: TGCGCCAGCAGCTTCGGTCTAGCGGGGGATGAGCAGTTCTTC; CDR3 protein: CASSFGLAGDEQFF
V gene: TRBV28; D gene: -; clone size: few; J gene: TRBJ1-5; CDR3 DNA: TGTGCCAGCAGTTTCGGGGGGCGATCAGATAGCAATCAGCCCCGGCATTTT; CDR3 protein: CASSFGGRSDSNQPRHF
V gene: TRBV10-3; D gene: TRBD2; clone size: -; J gene: TRBJ2-5; CDR3 DNA: TGTGCCATCAGCCCTGGACTAGCGGGAGGGCCGGGAGAGACCCAGTACTTC; CDR3 protein: CAISPGLAGGPGETQYF
V gene: TRBV7-2; D gene: TRBD1; clone size: once; J gene: TRBJ2-5; CDR3 DNA: TGTGCCAGCAGCTACCAGGGGGCCCAAGAGACCCAGTACTTC; CDR3 protein: CASSYQGAQETQYF
V gene: TRBV7-2; D gene: TRBD1; clone size: -; J gene: TRBJ1-2; CDR3 DNA: TGTGCCAGCAGCTTAGGGACAGGGGATGCTTTCTATGGCTACACCTTC; CDR3 protein: CASSLGTGDAFYGYTF
V gene: TRBV19; D gene: -; clone size: -; J gene: TRBJ2-5; CDR3 DNA: TGTGCCAGTAGTCCCGGCGAGGTTCGGGAGACCCAGTACTTC; CDR3 protein: CASSPGEVRETQYF
V gene: TRBV28; D gene: -; clone size: -; J gene: TRBJ2-3; CDR3 DNA: TGTGCCAGCAGTTTGCAGGGCACAGATACGCAGTATTTT; CDR3 protein: CASSLQGTDTQYF
V gene: TRBV7-9; D gene: -; clone size: -; J gene: TRBJ2-7; CDR3 DNA: TGTGCCAGCAGCTTAATCGGGGGCGAGCAGTACTTC; CDR3 protein: CASSLIGGEQYF
V gene: TRBV7-6; D gene: -; clone size: once; J gene: TRBJ2-2; CDR3 DNA: TGTGCCAGCAGCGCGGCGGCGAACACCGGGGAGCTGTTTTTT; CDR3 protein: CASSAAANTGELFF
V gene: TRBV30; D gene: TRBD2; clone size: once; J gene: TRBJ2-3; CDR3 DNA: TGTGCCTGGAGTCACGGGGGGGCCTTGGGAGATACGCAGTATTTT; CDR3 protein: CAWSHGGALGDTQYF
V gene: TRBV30; D gene: -; clone size: -; J gene: TRBJ2-2; CDR3 DNA: TGTGCCTGGAGTGAAGGAGTGAACACCGGGGAGCTGTTTTTT; CDR3 protein: CAWSEGVNTGELFF
V gene: TRBV7-2; D gene: -; clone size: once; J gene: TRBJ1-2; CDR3 DNA: TGTGCCAGCAGCCCCCGGGGGGACTATGGCTACACCTTC; CDR3 protein: CASSPRGDYGYTF
V gene: TRBV7-6; D gene: TRBD2; clone size: -; J gene: TRBJ2-1; CDR3 DNA: TGTGCCAGCAGCTTAGCCAGCGGGGGGGCTAATGAGCAGTTCTTC; CDR3 protein: CASSLASGGANEQFF
V gene: TRBV9; D gene: TRBD2; clone size: -; J gene: TRBJ2-3; CDR3 DNA: TGTGCCAGCAGCGCGGGACTAGCGGGGAGCACAGATACGCAGTATTTT; CDR3 protein: CASSAGLAGSTDTQYF
V gene: TRBV7-2; D gene: -; clone size: -; J gene: TRBJ2-7; CDR3 DNA: TGTGCCAGCAGCGCGGGACCCCAAACCTTCTACGAGCAGTACTTC; CDR3 protein: CASSAGPQTFYEQYF
V gene: TRBV11-2; D gene: -; clone size: -; J gene: TRBJ1-5; CDR3 DNA: TGTGCCAGCAGCTTAGGGGCTGGGAATCAGCCCCAGCATTTT; CDR3 protein: CASSLGAGNQPQHF
V gene: TRBV5-1; D gene: TRBD2; clone size: few; J gene: TRBJ2-1; CDR3 DNA: TGCGCCAGCAGCACACACCTAGGACTAGCGGACTACAATGAGCAGTTCTTC; CDR3 protein: CASSTHLGLADYNEQFF
V gene: TRBV20-1; D gene: -; clone size: once; J gene: TRBJ2-7; CDR3 DNA: TGCAGTGCGAAAACAGCAGTCGAGCAGTACTTC; CDR3 protein: CSAKTAVEQYF
V gene: TRBV7-6; D gene: TRBD1; clone size: -; J gene: TRBJ1-5; CDR3 DNA: TGTGCCAGCAGCCTGACAGGGGGAGGTGGTACGGGCAATCAGCCCCAGCATTTT; CDR3 protein: CASSLTGGGGTGNQPQHF
V gene: TRBV6-5; D gene: -; clone size: few; J gene: TRBJ1-1; CDR3 DNA: TGTGCCAGCAGTTACGGAACAGAGAACACTGAAGCTTTCTTT; CDR3 protein: CASSYGTENTEAFF
V gene: TRBV13; D gene: TRBD1; clone size: few; J gene: TRBJ2-5; CDR3 DNA: TGTGCCAGCAGCTTAGGCAGGGGGAGAGAGCAGTACTTC; CDR3 protein: CASSLGRGREQYF
V gene: TRBV28; D gene: TRBD1; clone size: -; J gene: TRBJ1-2; CDR3 DNA: TGTGCCAGCAGTCAACCTCCGGGACAGGGGTGGGACTATGGCTACACCTTC; CDR3 protein: CASSQPPGQGWDYGYTF
V gene: TRBV28; D gene: TRBD1; clone size: few; J gene: TRBJ2-7; CDR3 DNA: TGTGCCAGCCATACTCCGGGACAGCTCTACGAGCAGTACTTC; CDR3 protein: CASHTPGQLYEQYF
V gene: TRBV2; D gene: -; clone size: -; J gene: TRBJ2-7; CDR3 DNA: TGTGCCAGCAGTGACCCGGAGAGATACGAGCAGTACTTC; CDR3 protein: CASSDPERYEQYF
V gene: TRBV28; D gene: TRBD2; clone size: -; J gene: TRBJ2-1; CDR3 DNA: TGTGCCAGCAGGGGGATAGCGGGACTCAATGAGCAGTTCTTC; CDR3 protein: CASRGIAGLNEQFF
V gene: TRBV11-2; D gene: -; clone size: few; J gene: TRBJ2-7; CDR3 DNA: TGTGCCAGCAGCTTAACAGGGGGGGTCTACGAGCAGTACTTC; CDR3 protein: CASSLTGGVYEQYF
V gene: TRBV27; D gene: TRBD1; clone size: few; J gene: TRBJ1-1; CDR3 DNA: TGTGCCAGCAGTCCTAGGGGGCGCGGGACTGAAGCTTTCTTT; CDR3 protein: CASSPRGRGTEAFF
V gene: TRBV5-1; D gene: -; clone size: -; J gene: TRBJ2-3; CDR3 DNA: TGCGCCAGCAGCTTGACCCTAGCGCGAGTGGTAGGAGATACGCAGTATTTT; CDR3 protein: CASSLTLARVVGDTQYF
V gene: TRBV6-5; D gene: TRBD1; clone size: -; J gene: TRBJ2-5; CDR3 DNA: TGTGCCAGCAGTTACTCAGGGGGCGCGACCCAGTACTTC; CDR3 protein: CASSYSGGATQYF
V gene: TRBV6-1; D gene: -; clone size: few; J gene: TRBJ1-1; CDR3 DNA: TGTGCCAGCAGTGACAGAATGAACACTGAAGCTTTCTTT; CDR3 protein: CASSDRMNTEAFF
V gene: TRBV7-2; D gene: -; clone size: few; J gene: TRBJ2-3; CDR3 DNA: TGTGCCAGCAGCATCGTCGCGTCTCCCCAAGATACGCAGTATTTT; CDR3 protein: CASSIVASPQDTQYF
V gene: TRBV6-5; D gene: TRBD1; clone size: few; J gene: TRBJ2-2; CDR3 DNA: TGTGCCAGCAGTTACACAGGGGGCGGCGGGGAGCTGTTTTTT; CDR3 protein: CASSYTGGGGELFF
V gene: TRBV7-8; D gene: TRBD1; clone size: few; J gene: TRBJ1-4; CDR3 DNA: TGTGCCAGCAGCCCCTTGGACAGGGGTTATGAAAAACTGTTTTTT; CDR3 protein: CASSPLDRGYEKLFF
V gene: TRBV29-1; D gene: -; clone size: -; J gene: TRBJ1-4; CDR3 DNA: TGCAGCGTTGAAATGCGGGTTTCGGGTAATGAAAAACTGTTTTTT; CDR3 protein: CSVEMRVSGNEKLFF
V gene: TRBV29-1; D gene: -; clone size: -; J gene: TRBJ2-1; CDR3 DNA: TGCAGCGTTGGGGATGGGGGGAGCAATGAGCAGTTCTTC; CDR3 protein: CSVGDGGSNEQFF